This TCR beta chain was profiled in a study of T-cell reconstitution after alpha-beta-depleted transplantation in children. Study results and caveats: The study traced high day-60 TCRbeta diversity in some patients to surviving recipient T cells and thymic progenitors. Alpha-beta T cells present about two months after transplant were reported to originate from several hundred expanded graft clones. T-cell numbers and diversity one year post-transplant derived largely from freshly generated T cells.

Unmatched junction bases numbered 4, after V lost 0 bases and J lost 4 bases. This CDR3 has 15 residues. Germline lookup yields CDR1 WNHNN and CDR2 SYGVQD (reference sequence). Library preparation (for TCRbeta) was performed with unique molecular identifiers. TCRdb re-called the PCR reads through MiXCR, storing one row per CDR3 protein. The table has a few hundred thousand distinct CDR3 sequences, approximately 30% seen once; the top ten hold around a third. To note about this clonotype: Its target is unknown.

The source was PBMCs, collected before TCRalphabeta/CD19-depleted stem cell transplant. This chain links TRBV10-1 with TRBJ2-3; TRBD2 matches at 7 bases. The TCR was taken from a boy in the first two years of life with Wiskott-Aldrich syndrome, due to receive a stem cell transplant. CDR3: CASSESGGRADTQYF. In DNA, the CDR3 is TGCGCCAGCAGTGAGTCTGGAGGGAGGGCAGATACGCAGTATTTT.